The source of this T cell receptor (beta chain) is a study of identical twins. Study outcomes and limitations: Sharing of beta out-of-frame sequences by twins showed a weaker excess.

This CDR3 is built from 14 residues. CDR1 and CDR2 from the germline V gene are SGDLS and YYNGEE. V was clipped by 4 bases and J by 3 bases, with 14 bases between them. At least ten counts were recorded for this clonotype. Its matching antigen is unknown. Through template switching, a universal primer site was introduced, and the cDNA contained unique molecular identifiers. From the 5' RACE reads, TCRdb called clonotypes with MiXCR, one entry per CDR3 protein. The table lists 250,000 or so distinct CDR3 sequences, about 9% of them singletons, with approximately 3% in the top ten. This sample was shared with a second study, whose subject was yellow fever vaccine responses in identical twins. That source adds: Twins reportedly appeared to share part of their vaccine T cell response while keeping part individual.

The chain combines TRBV9 with TRBJ2-7; D not certain. The source material was CD8+ T cells sorted from blood. This TCR was sampled from a woman aged 18-29 years in good health. CDR3 DNA sequence: TGTGCCAGCAGCCCACCCGATCAGGTCTACGAGCAGTACTTC. This encodes CASSPPDQVYEQYF.